A selection of T cell receptor beta chains follows, all from one sample in a study of blood T cell repertoires in COVID-19. The table came from immunoSEQ multiplex PCR; TCRdb's copy has only in-frame clones and leaves some out. Of roughly 250,000 clones listed, roughly 86% are singletons. Sequenced sample: PBMCs or T cells enriched from blood (not recorded which). The receptors stem from a woman in her fifties or sixties who had recovered from COVID-19. CDR3s include the opening cysteine and the closing phenylalanine or tryptophan. A D gene is named only where the DNA matches it firmly. Clone size is not always given. Where it is, it says once, few, many or a class for expanded clones.

TRBJ2-7	TRBV5-6	-	TRBD2	TGTGCCAGCAGCTTGGCCGGCGGGGGTTTCAGGAACGAGCAGTACTTC	CASSLAGGGFRNEQYF
TRBJ2-5	TRBV5-4	-	-	TGTGCCAGCAGCTGGGACAGACCCGGGGGAGAGACCCAGTACTTC	CASSWDRPGGETQYF
TRBJ2-1	TRBV28	-	-	TGTGCCAGCAGATTAGGGGGGAGCTCCTACAATGAGCAGTTCTTC	CASRLGGSSYNEQFF
TRBJ2-1	TRBV10-3	-	-	TGTGCCATCAGTGAGTACGGGACTTCCTACAATGAGCAGTTCTTC	CAISEYGTSYNEQFF
TRBJ2-1	TRBV28	once	TRBD2	TGTGCCAGCAGTTTAAATCCATGGGGGTTTCAGCGGGAGGGCTCCTACAATGAGCAGTTCTTC	CASSLNPWGFQREGSYNEQFF
TRBJ1-2	TRBV14	-	-	TGTGCCAGCAGCCAAGGCAGGGGTAACTATGGCTACACCTTC	CASSQGRGNYGYTF
TRBJ1-2	TRBV7-2	-	-	TGTGCCAGCAGCTTAAGTCGGACTTCTAACTATGGCTACACCTTC	CASSLSRTSNYGYTF
TRBJ2-3	TRBV4-2	once	-	TGTGCCAGCAGCCAGGAGTACGCAGATACGCAGTATTTT	CASSQEYADTQYF
TRBJ1-5	TRBV28	-	-	TGTGCCAGCAGAGGGGATCAGCCCCAGCATTTT	CASRGDQPQHF
TRBJ2-3	TRBV7-8	-	-	TGTGCCAGCGCCCGGCGGTCAGATACGCAGTATTTT	CASARRSDTQYF
TRBJ2-5	TRBV6-2/TRBV6-3	-	TRBD1	TGTGCCAGCAGTGAGTACAGGGGGCGTCGAGAGACCCAGTACTTC	CASSEYRGRRETQYF
TRBJ1-6	TRBV6-5	-	-	TGTGCCAGCAGTTCCCTCGGGGGGTATAATTCACCCCTCCACTTT	CASSSLGGYNSPLHF
TRBJ2-1	TRBV15	-	TRBD1	TGTGCCACCAGCAGTACAGGGGCGTTTGACTACAATGAGCAGTTCTTC	CATSSTGAFDYNEQFF
TRBJ2-5	TRBV7-9	-	-	TGTGCCAGCAGTTCCTTGGAGACCCAGTACTTC	CASSSLETQYF
TRBJ2-2	TRBV19	-	TRBD2	TGTGCCAGTAGCTCCCGACCGGGACTAGCAATCTATGGCGGGGAGCTGTTTTTT	CASSSRPGLAIYGGELFF
TRBJ1-1	TRBV19	once	-	TGTGCCAGTAGTATAAGGACAGCCATGAACACTGAAGCTTTCTTT	CASSIRTAMNTEAFF
TRBJ1-5	TRBV6-1	few	-	TGTGCCAGCAGTGAACTCGGCAATCAGCCCCAGCATTTT	CASSELGNQPQHF
TRBJ1-2	TRBV12-3/TRBV12-4	-	-	TGTGCCAGCAGTTTGCTGCTACAGCCGGCCACCTTC	CASSLLLQPATF
TRBJ1-1	TRBV6-5	-	-	TGTGCCAGCAGTTACTCCCCGACAGTGCCGCGGGGGGAAGCTTTCTTT	CASSYSPTVPRGEAFF
TRBJ2-5	TRBV28	-	TRBD2	TGTGCCAGCAGTCTGTTGACTAGCTCTGAGACCCAGTACTTC	CASSLLTSSETQYF
TRBJ1-5	TRBV28	-	-	TGTGCCAGCAGTCCAGGGAATCAGCCCCAGCATTTT	CASSPGNQPQHF
TRBJ2-7	TRBV2	-	TRBD1	TGTGCCAGCATTGCATCCGGGACAGGGCGCGAGCAGTACTTC	CASIASGTGREQYF
TRBJ2-4	TRBV7-8	-	-	TGTGCCAGCAGCTTAGCCCGGGAGTTAGCCAAAAACATTCAGTACTTC	CASSLARELAKNIQYF
TRBJ2-1	TRBV28	-	-	TGTGCCAGCAGTTCTACTAGCAAATCTTACAATGAGCAGTTCTTC	CASSSTSKSYNEQFF
TRBJ2-1	TRBV7-8	-	TRBD2	TGTGCCAGCAGCTTCCTAGCGGGAACCGCCAATGAGCAGTTCTTC	CASSFLAGTANEQFF
TRBJ2-7	TRBV10-3	-	TRBD2	TGTGCCATCAGTGAAACTAGCGGCTACGAGCAGTACTTC	CAISETSGYEQYF